This TCR beta chain was recovered during a study of identical twins. Study outcomes and limitations: Invariant T cells like MAIT and iNKT could partly confound the zero-insertion analyses. Models underestimated TCR alpha sharing (out-of-frame) in monozygotic twins.

J gave up 4 bases and V 11 bases, and 23 bases lay outside the gene matches. CDR3 size: 18 residues. Germline-derived CDR1 and CDR2 are LGHDT and YNNKEL (reference sequence). On this clonotype: Its antigen is still unknown.

Every sampled donor was Caucasian and healthy. TCRdb re-derived calls from the 5' RACE reads in MiXCR, one entry per CDR3 protein. The data contain a few hundred thousand distinct CDR3 sequences, more than 6.5% of them singletons. The data were also submitted as part of a second study, on yellow fever vaccine responses in identical twins.

The chain combines TRBV3-1 with TRBJ2-1, with 7 bases identical to TRBD2. This TCR came from a woman between 18 and 29 years old in good health. Sequencing was performed on memory (CD45RO+) T cells sorted from blood. CDR3 nucleotide sequence: TGTGCCTTCAGTTTGTCGGCTAGCGGTGTCGTGGGGTACAATGAGCAGTTCTTC. Its protein product is CAFSLSASGVVGYNEQFF.